Presented here are 18 T cell receptor beta chains from one specimen sequenced in a study of blood T cell repertoires in COVID-19. Produced via immunoSEQ multiplex PCR; TCRdb's table is partial and in-frame only. The profile shows 40,000 to 50,000 clones, approximately 79% of them singletons. Sequencing input: peripheral blood. Every receptor here comes from a man in his 70s with acute or convalescent COVID-19.

The V and J genes are TRBV29-1 and TRBJ2-7, with 10 bases matching TRBD1. The germline CDR1 and CDR2 sequences are SQVTM and ANQGSEA. The V segment lost 6 bases and the J segment 1 base; nucleotides outside the gene matches: 9. The CDR3 extends over 15 amino acids. CDR3 residues: CSVPGGTGASYEQYF. The CDR3 DNA is TGCAGCGTCCCTGGCGGGACAGGGGCTTCCTACGAGCAGTACTTC.

This clone came up a few times. V usage is TRBV15 and J usage is TRBJ2-1; TRBD1 agrees at 11 bases. V was clipped by 1 base and J by 9 bases; unmatched bases: 8. Looked up from germline, CDR1 is LNHNV and CDR2 is YYDKDF (reference sequence). The CDR3 spans 16 residues. CDR3 coding DNA: TGTGCCACCAGCAGAGGTGGGACAGGGGGACAGGGTGAGCAGTTCTTC. This gives the protein CATSRGGTGGQGEQFF.

The CDR3: CASSFITDTQYF. CDR3 sequence (DNA): TGTGCCAGCAGTTTCATCACAGATACGCAGTATTTT. The chain joins TRBV12-3 or TRBV12-4 to TRBJ2-3; D is undetermined. The CDR3 is made up of 12 amino acids. V dropped 3 bases and J dropped 2 bases, with 3 bases sitting between them.

V usage is TRBV4-3 and J usage is TRBJ1-1; D ambiguous. Trimming left V 4 bases short and J 1 base short, with 7 bases between. Germline V gene data show CDR1 as LGHNA and CDR2 as YSLEER. The CDR3 has 13 residues. This chain's CDR3 is CASSREGNTEAFF. The CDR3 region has the DNA TGCGCCAGCAGCCGCGAGGGGAACACTGAAGCTTTCTTT.

This clone was found once. The chain has TRBV10-2 and TRBJ2-1; 14 bases fit TRBD2. With 8 bases clipped from V and 4 bases from J, the junction kept 7 bases outside the gene matches. The length of the CDR3 is 16 residues. Germline V gene lookup returns CDR1 WSHSY and CDR2 SAAADI. CDR3 DNA: TGCGCCAGCCGACTAGCGGGAGGGTCGCGGTACAATGAGCAGTTCTTC. The encoded protein is CASRLAGGSRYNEQFF.

The gene calls are TRBV7-6 and TRBJ2-2, with 10 bases matching TRBD2. J lost 4 bases, V lost 4 bases, and 21 bases had no gene match. CDR1 is SGHVS and CDR2 is FNYEAQ in the germline V gene. The CDR3 is 21 residues long. In nucleotides, the CDR3 is TGTGCCAGCAGCTCCTACATAGCGGGAGGCTACCGAACGTCGGGCACCGGGGAGCTGTTTTTT. Translation gives CASSSYIAGGYRTSGTGELFF.

The chain couples TRBV5-1 to TRBJ2-3; 9 bases agree with TRBD1. This CDR3 region has 14 residues. Germline values: CDR1 SGHRS, CDR2 YFSETQ. V trimming: 4 bases; J trimming: 4 bases; junction bases outside the gene matches: 4. The CDR3 nucleotides read TGCGCCAGCAGCACCCGGACAGGGGCAGATACGCAGTATTTT. Translated: CASSTRTGADTQYF. The full variable domain, in which reference TRBV5-1 and TRBJ2-3 provide the parts outside the CDR3, is KAGVTQTPRYLIKTRGQQVTLSCSPISGHRSVSWYQQTPGQGLQFLFEYFSETQRNKGNFPGRFSGRQFSNSRSEMNVSTLELGDSALYLCASSTRTGADTQYFGPGTRLTVL.

This sequence joins TRBV5-4 and TRBJ1-1; D ambiguous. Germline V gene data show CDR1 as SGHNT and CDR2 as YYREEE (reference sequence). The CDR3 is made up of 11 amino acids. V dropped 4 bases and J dropped 2 bases, with 3 bases sitting between them. CDR3 in amino acids: CASSLNTEAFF. The DNA for the CDR3 is TGTGCCAGCAGCCTCAACACTGAAGCTTTCTTT.

This clone ranks as medium-sized. The chain joins TRBV28 to TRBJ2-7; D perhaps matches TRBD1 (6 bases). There are 17 residues in the CDR3. The ends were cut back, 5 bases at V and 0 bases at J, with 20 bases in the middle. In germline, CDR1 is MDHEN, CDR2 SYDVKM. Here the CDR3 reads CASSHGPGQRSSYEQYF. CDR3 DNA sequence: TGTGCCAGCAGTCACGGGCCGGGACAAAGGAGCTCCTACGAGCAGTACTTC.

This chain uses TRBV7-2 with TRBJ1-2; 10 nucleotides align to TRBD1. V shed 5 bases, J shed 14 bases, and the junction held 8 bases outside the gene matches. The CDR3 contains 12 residues. The germline CDR1 and CDR2 sequences are SGHTA and FQGNSA. The CDR3 DNA reads TGTGCCAGCAGCCCGGGGACAGGGGAATGGACCTTC. Encoded protein: CASSPGTGEWTF.

The V gene is TRBV5-1, the J gene TRBJ1-6; 7 positions agree with TRBD1. The CDR3 consists of 15 residues. Germline CDR1 SGHRS, CDR2 YFSETQ. V dropped 0 bases and J dropped 10; count of bases not matched to a gene: 7. The DNA for the CDR3 is TGCGCCAGCAGCTTGGACAGGGGAAAGGGGTCACCCCTCCACTTT. It specifies CASSLDRGKGSPLHF.

This rearrangement joins TRBV25-1 to TRBJ2-1; D call uncertain. Germline V gives CDR1 MGHDK, CDR2 SYGVNS. CDR3 length equals 15 residues. Trimming removed 6 bases from V and 6 bases from J, with 18 bases in between. The CDR3 DNA reads as TGTGCCAGCAGCCACCCAATTGCCAACTCCAATGAGCAGTTCTTC. Its protein product is CASSHPIANSNEQFF.

The chain employs TRBV19 and TRBJ1-2; the match to TRBD1 covers 10 bases. V dropped 1 base and J dropped 4; count of bases not matched to a gene: 3. CDR1 and CDR2 (germline): LNHDA, SQIVND (reference sequence). The CDR3 extends over 15 amino acids. DNA for the CDR3: TGTGCCAGTAGTATAGGGGGACAGGGGATCTATGGCTACACCTTC. Translated: CASSIGGQGIYGYTF.

V is TRBV6-5 and J is TRBJ1-1; TRBD1 agrees at 12 bases. CDR3 size: 14 residues. Germline loops: CDR1 MNHEY, CDR2 SVGAGI. The junction had 5 bases not matched to a gene; V was cut back by 6 bases and J by 6 bases. Written as DNA, the CDR3 is TGTGCCAGCAGCCGGGACAGGGGGCTCTCTGAAGCTTTCTTT. Residues: CASSRDRGLSEAFF.

V usage is TRBV12-3 or TRBV12-4 and J usage is TRBJ1-1, with a tentative D call TRBD1 (6 bases). Trimming stripped 6 bases from V and 2 bases from J, with 10 bases between. The CDR3 is made up of 13 amino acids. This CDR3 is CASSRQVNTEAFF. CDR3 nucleotides: TGTGCCAGCAGCAGACAGGTTAACACTGAAGCTTTCTTT.

On this clone itself: This sample also contains other DNA sequences that code for the same CDR3. This chain links TRBV29-1 with TRBJ2-2; D is ambiguous. The CDR3 runs to 12 residues. Germline CDR1 reads SQVTM; CDR2 reads ANQGSEA. V lost 4 bases, J lost 2 bases, and 5 bases lay in between. CDR3 sequence (DNA): TGCAGCGTTGCTCTTAACACCGGGGAGCTGTTTTTT. It codes for CSVALNTGELFF.

This chain joins TRBV6-5 and TRBJ1-1, with D maybe TRBD1 (5 bases). CDR1 and CDR2 from the germline V gene are MNHEY and SVGAGI. Deletions cut 7 bases from V and 4 bases from J, with 13 bases between. The CDR3 totals 13 residues. The CDR3 spells CASTMGEGTEAFF. In nucleotides, the CDR3 is TGTGCCAGCACCATGGGGGAGGGCACTGAAGCTTTCTTT.

CDR3 region: CASGLSLAGSSSYNEQFF. CDR3 sequence (DNA): TGTGCTAGTGGTTTATCGCTAGCGGGGAGCAGCTCCTACAATGAGCAGTTCTTC. The chain employs TRBV12-5 and TRBJ2-1; 9 bases fit TRBD2. V shed 3 bases, J shed 0 bases, and the junction held 9 bases outside the gene matches. The CDR3 is 18 amino acids. Germline assignment: CDR1 LGHNT and CDR2 FRNRAP.